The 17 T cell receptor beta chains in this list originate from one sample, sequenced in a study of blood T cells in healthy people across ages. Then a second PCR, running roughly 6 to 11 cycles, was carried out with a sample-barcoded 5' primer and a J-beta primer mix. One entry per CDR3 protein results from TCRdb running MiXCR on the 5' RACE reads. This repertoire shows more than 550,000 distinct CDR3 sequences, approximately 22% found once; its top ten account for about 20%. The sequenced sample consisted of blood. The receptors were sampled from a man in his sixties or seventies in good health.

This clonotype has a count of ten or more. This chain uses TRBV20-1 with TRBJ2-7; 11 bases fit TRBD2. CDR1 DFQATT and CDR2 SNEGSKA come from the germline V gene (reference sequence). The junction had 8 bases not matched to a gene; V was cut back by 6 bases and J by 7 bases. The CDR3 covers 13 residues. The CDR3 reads CSAGLAGGGEQYV. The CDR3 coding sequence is TGCAGTGCAGGTCTAGCGGGAGGTGGGGAGCAGTACGTC.

The CDR3 loop is CASRSRGDSYGYTF. CDR3 bases: TGTGCCAGCAGATCGAGGGGAGATTCCTATGGCTACACCTTC. The rearrangement links TRBV3-1 to TRBJ1-2; D perhaps matches TRBD1 (5 bases). The V gene's germline CDR1 is LGHDT and CDR2 YNNKEL (reference sequence). The V and J ends lost 6 bases and 4 bases respectively, with 15 bases between them. This CDR3 has 14 residues.

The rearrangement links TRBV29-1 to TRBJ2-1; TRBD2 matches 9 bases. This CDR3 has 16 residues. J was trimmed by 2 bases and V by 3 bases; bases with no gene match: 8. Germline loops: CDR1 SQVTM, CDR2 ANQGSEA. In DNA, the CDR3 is TGCAGCGTTGAGCGGGGGGGTTATTCCGCCTACAATGAGCAGTTCTTC. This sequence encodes CSVERGGYSAYNEQFF.

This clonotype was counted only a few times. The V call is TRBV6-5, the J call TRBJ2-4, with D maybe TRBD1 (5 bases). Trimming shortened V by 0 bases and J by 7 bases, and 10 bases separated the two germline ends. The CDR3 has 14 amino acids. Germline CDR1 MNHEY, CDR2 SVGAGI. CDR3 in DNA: TGTGCCAGCAGTTACTCCAGACAGTCGAACATTCAGTACTTC. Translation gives CASSYSRQSNIQYF.

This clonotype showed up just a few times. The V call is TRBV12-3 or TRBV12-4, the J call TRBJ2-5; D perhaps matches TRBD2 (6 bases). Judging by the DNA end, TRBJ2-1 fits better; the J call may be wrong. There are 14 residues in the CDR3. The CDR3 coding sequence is TGTGCCAGCAGTTTAGAACTAGCTCACGAGGGGCAGTTCTTC. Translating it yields CASSLELAHEGQFF.

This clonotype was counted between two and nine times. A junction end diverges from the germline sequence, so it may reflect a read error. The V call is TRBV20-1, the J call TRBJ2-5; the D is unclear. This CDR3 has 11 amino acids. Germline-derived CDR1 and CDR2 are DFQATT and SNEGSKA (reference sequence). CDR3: CSARWTGQQLF. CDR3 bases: TGCAGTGCTAGATGGACGGGCCAGCAGCTCTTC.

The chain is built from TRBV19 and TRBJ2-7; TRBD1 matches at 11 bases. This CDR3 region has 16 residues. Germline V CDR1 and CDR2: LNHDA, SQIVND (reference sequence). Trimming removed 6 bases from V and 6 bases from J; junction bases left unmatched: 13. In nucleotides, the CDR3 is TGTGCCAGTAGCAAACGGACCGGGACAGGGGGTTCCGAGCAGTACTTC. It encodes CASSKRTGTGGSEQYF.

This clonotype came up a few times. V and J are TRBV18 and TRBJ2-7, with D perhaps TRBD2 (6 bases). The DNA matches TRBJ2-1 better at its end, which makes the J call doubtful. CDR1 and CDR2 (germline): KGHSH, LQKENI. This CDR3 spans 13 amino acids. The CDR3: CASSPGTGDEQFF. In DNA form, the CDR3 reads TGTGCCAGCTCACCAGGAACGGGGGATGAGCAGTTCTTC.

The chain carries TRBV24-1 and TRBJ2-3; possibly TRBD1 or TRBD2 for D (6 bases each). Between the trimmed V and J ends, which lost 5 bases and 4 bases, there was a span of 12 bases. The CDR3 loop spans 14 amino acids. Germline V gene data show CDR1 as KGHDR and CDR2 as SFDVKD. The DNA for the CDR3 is TGTGCCACCAGTGTTTCCGGGGGCGCAGATACGCAGTATTTT. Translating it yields CATSVSGGADTQYF.

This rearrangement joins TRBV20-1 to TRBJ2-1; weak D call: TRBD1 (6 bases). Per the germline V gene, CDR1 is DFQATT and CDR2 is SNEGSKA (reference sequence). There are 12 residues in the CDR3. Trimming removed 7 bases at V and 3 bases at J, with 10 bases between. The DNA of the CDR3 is TGCAGTGTAGAGGGGGTCTACAATGAGCAGTTCTTC. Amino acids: CSVEGVYNEQFF.

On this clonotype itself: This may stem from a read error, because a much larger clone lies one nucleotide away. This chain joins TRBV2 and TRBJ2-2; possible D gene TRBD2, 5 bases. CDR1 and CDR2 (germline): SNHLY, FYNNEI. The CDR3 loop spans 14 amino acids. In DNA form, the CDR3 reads TGTGCCAGCTCCCGTTCAGCGAACACCGGGGTGCTGTTTTTT. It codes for CASSRSANTGVLFF.

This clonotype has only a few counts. The CDR3 loop reads CASSYLQGGETQYF. The CDR3 coding sequence is TGTGCCAGCAGTTACCTGCAGGGAGGAGAGACCCAGTACTTC. V is TRBV6-5 and J is TRBJ2-5, with a tentative D call TRBD2 (6 bases). The CDR3 spans 14 residues. Per germline, CDR1 MNHEY and CDR2 SVGAGI. V was shortened by 2 bases and J by 4 bases, with 11 bases between the two germline ends.

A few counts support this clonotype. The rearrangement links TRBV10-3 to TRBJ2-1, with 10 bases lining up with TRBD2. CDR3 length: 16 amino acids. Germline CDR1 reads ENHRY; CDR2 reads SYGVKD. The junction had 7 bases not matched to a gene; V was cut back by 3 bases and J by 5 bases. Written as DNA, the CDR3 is TGTGCCATCAGTGATCGGGCTAGCGGGGGCGACAATGAGCAGTTCTTC. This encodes CAISDRASGGDNEQFF.

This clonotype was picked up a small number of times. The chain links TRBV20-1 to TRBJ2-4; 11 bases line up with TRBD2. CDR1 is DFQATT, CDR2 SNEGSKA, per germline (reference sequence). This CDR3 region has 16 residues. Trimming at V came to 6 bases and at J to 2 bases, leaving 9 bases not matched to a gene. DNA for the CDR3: TGCAGTGCCCCCCCGACTAGCGGGACCCCCAAAAACATTCAGTACTTC. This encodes CSAPPTSGTPKNIQYF.

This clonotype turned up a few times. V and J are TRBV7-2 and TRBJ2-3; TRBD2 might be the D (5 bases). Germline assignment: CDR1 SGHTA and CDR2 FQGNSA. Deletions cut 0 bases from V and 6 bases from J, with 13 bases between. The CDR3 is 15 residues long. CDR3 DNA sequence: TGTGCCAGCAGCTTAGCGCCTAGCTTTCCCGATACGCAGTATTTT. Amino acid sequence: CASSLAPSFPDTQYF.

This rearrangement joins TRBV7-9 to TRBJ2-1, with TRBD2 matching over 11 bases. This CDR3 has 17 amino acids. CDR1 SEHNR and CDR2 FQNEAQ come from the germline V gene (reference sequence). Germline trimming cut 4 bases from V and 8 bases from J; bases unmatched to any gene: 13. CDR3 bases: TGTGCCAGCAGCTCCCAAGGGATAGCGGGAGGGGTCGATGAGCAGTTCTTC. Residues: CASSSQGIAGGVDEQFF. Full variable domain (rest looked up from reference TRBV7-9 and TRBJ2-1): DTGVSQNPRHKITKRGQNVTFRCDPISEHNRLYWYRQTLGQGPEFLTYFQNEAQLEKSRLLSDRFSAERPKGSFSTLEIQRTEQGDSAMYLCASSSQGIAGGVDEQFFGPGTRLTVL.

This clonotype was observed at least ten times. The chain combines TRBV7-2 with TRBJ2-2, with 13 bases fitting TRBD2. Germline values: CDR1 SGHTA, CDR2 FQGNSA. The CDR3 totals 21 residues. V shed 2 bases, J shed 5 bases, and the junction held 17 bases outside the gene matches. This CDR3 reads CASSLLRGATSGRFSTGELFF. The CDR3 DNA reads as TGTGCCAGCAGCTTACTTAGGGGGGCGACTAGCGGGAGGTTTTCGACCGGGGAGCTGTTTTTT.